Listed below are T cell receptor beta chains from one sample, sequenced in a study of beta chain features in type 1 diabetes. Using immunoSEQ multiplex PCR, the repertoire was profiled, and TCRdb retains in-frame clones only, with some absent. Of approximately 200,000 clones listed, 9% to 10% were seen once; the top ten hold about 0.03%. Specimen: naive CD4+ T cells from blood. The receptors stem from a woman aged 18 to 35 in good health. Each CDR3 is given with its conserved first and last residue. D genes are given only for firm matches. Expanded clones get a size class; other rows say once, few or many, or leave the size out.

j_call	d_call	clone_size	v_call	cdr3_nt	cdr3_aa
TRBJ2-1	-	-	TRBV7-2	TGTGCCAGCACCGCCAGGGGGGACCCCTACAATGAGCAGTTCTTC	CASTARGDPYNEQFF
TRBJ2-1	-	many	TRBV30	TGTGCCTGGAAGACTACCAACTACAATGAGCAGTTCTTC	CAWKTTNYNEQFF
TRBJ2-5	TRBD2	few	TRBV5-4	TGTGCCAGCAGTCAGACTAGCGGGAGACAAGAGACCCAGTACTTC	CASSQTSGRQETQYF
TRBJ2-5	-	-	TRBV6-6	TGTGCCAGCAGTGGAGGGCCGAATGATCGGACCCAGTACTTC	CASSGGPNDRTQYF
TRBJ2-5	TRBD1	few	TRBV18	TGTGCCAGCTCACCCGTTTTAACAGGGGTTCAAGAGACCCAGTACTTC	CASSPVLTGVQETQYF
TRBJ1-4	TRBD1	-	TRBV7-9	TGTGCCAGCAGCTGGGGGACAGTTGCAACTAATGAAAAACTGTTTTTT	CASSWGTVATNEKLFF
TRBJ1-2	TRBD1	-	TRBV27	TGTGCCAGCAGCCGGGGGGGACAGGGGAACTATGGCTACACCTTC	CASSRGGQGNYGYTF
TRBJ2-1	TRBD2	few	TRBV14	TGTGCCAGCAGCCTAAGACTAGCGCCTAACAATGAGCAGTTCTTC	CASSLRLAPNNEQFF
TRBJ1-1	-	-	TRBV11-2	TGTGCCAGCAGCTTATTCAGTGACTCGGTTTCGAACACTGAAGCTTTCTTT	CASSLFSDSVSNTEAFF
TRBJ2-7	-	-	TRBV27	TGTGCCAGCAGTTTATCTGCGGGGTCGAGCTCCTACGAGCAGTACTTC	CASSLSAGSSSYEQYF
TRBJ2-3	TRBD2	few	TRBV5-1	TGCGCCAGCAGCTTTGGACTAGCGGGGAGCACAGATACGCAGTATTTT	CASSFGLAGSTDTQYF
TRBJ2-7	-	-	TRBV5-4	TGTGCCAGCAGCTTGGCGGGGAGGACTTGGGAGCAGTACTTC	CASSLAGRTWEQYF
TRBJ2-3	TRBD1	-	TRBV18	TGTGCCAGCTCACTAAAAACAGGGGCGTTTCGCACAGATACGCAGTATTTT	CASSLKTGAFRTDTQYF
TRBJ1-2	-	few	TRBV7-2	TGTGCCAGCAGGAGGGGAGGGTTTCTTAACTATGGCTACACCTTC	CASRRGGFLNYGYTF
TRBJ1-3	-	few	TRBV15	TGTGCCACCAGCAGGGGGGCCAGGGACTCTGGAAACACCATATATTTT	CATSRGARDSGNTIYF
TRBJ1-4	TRBD1	-	TRBV4-1	TGCGCCAGCAGCCAAGATTCCCAGGGGGCTAGGGGAAAACTGTTTTTT	CASSQDSQGARGKLFF
TRBJ1-1	-	-	TRBV6-6	TGTGCCAGCAGCCAGGCTGCGGGGGCTTTCTTT	CASSQAAGAFF
TRBJ1-2	-	-	TRBV30	TGTGCCTGGAGTAGGACTTCTAACTATGGCTACACCTTC	CAWSRTSNYGYTF
TRBJ2-7	TRBD2	few	TRBV11-2	TGTGCCAGCAGCTTAGGGCCCAGCGGGGGGCTCTACGAGCAGTACTTC	CASSLGPSGGLYEQYF
TRBJ1-5	TRBD1	-	TRBV30	TGTGCCTGGCGGGACAGGGGGAGCAGCAATCAGCCCCAGCATTTT	CAWRDRGSSNQPQHF
TRBJ2-7	TRBD1	few	TRBV30	TGTGCCTGGAGTGTTAGGCAGGGGGCCTACGAGCAGTACTTC	CAWSVRQGAYEQYF
TRBJ2-3	TRBD2	-	TRBV4-1	TGCGCCAGCAGCAGAACTAGCGGGAGGAGCACAGATACGCAGTATTTT	CASSRTSGRSTDTQYF
TRBJ2-1	TRBD2	-	TRBV5-1	TGCGCCAGCAGCTTGGTGCTAGCGGGGGGGTACGGCCCTTCTTCCTACAATGAGCAGTTCTTC	CASSLVLAGGYGPSSYNEQFF
TRBJ2-7	TRBD1	few	TRBV12-5	TGTGCTAGTGGTTTGGGGACAGGATTGTACGAGCAGTACTTC	CASGLGTGLYEQYF
TRBJ2-7	TRBD2	-	TRBV7-3	TGTGCCAGCAGCTTAATGGGCCTAGCGGGGGGCGCCGGTCCCCACGAGCAGTACTTC	CASSLMGLAGGAGPHEQYF
TRBJ1-1	-	-	TRBV7-3	TGTGCCAGCAGCTCTCCGGGGAACACTGAAGCTTTCTTT	CASSSPGNTEAFF
TRBJ2-1	TRBD2	-	TRBV12-5	TGTGCTAGTGGTTTGGGACTAGCGGGATACTCCGATGAGCAGTTCTTC	CASGLGLAGYSDEQFF
TRBJ2-1	TRBD2	-	TRBV19	TGTGCCAGTAGTATAGGCTTGTCTTCTAGCGGGAGGGACAATGAGCAGTTCTTC	CASSIGLSSSGRDNEQFF
TRBJ2-5	TRBD2	few	TRBV10-3	TGTGCCATCAGTAGCGGGGGGCCACAAGAGACCCAGTACTTC	CAISSGGPQETQYF
TRBJ2-1	-	few	TRBV5-1	TGCGCCAGCAGCTTTGGGCGGGGAAGCGGGTCACTCTCCTACAATGAGCAGTTCTTC	CASSFGRGSGSLSYNEQFF
TRBJ2-7	-	few	TRBV19	TGTGCCACCAGTCAGGGCCACCTCTACGAGCAGTACTTC	CATSQGHLYEQYF
TRBJ2-3	-	-	TRBV15	TGTGCCACCAGTACTGCGGGGCCGGCTGATACGCAGTATTTT	CATSTAGPADTQYF
TRBJ2-5	TRBD2	many	TRBV14	TGTGCCAGCAGCTTTGGACTAGCGGGTCCTCAAGAGACCCAGTACTTC	CASSFGLAGPQETQYF
TRBJ1-5	-	-	TRBV5-1	TGCGCCAGCAGCTTGGGACAGAGGATTCCTCAGCCCCAGCATTTT	CASSLGQRIPQPQHF
TRBJ2-1	TRBD2	-	TRBV7-2	TGTGCCAGCAGCTTCTCGGCGGGAGGTAGCTACAATGAGCAGTTCTTC	CASSFSAGGSYNEQFF
TRBJ1-3	-	-	TRBV5-8	TGTGCCAGCAGCTTGGGGGTCGGGGTTACTGGAAACACCATATATTTT	CASSLGVGVTGNTIYF
TRBJ2-5	-	many	TRBV4-1	TGCGCCAGCAGCCACCCTCGGGCCTTCGGCGGGGAAGGATGGGAGACCCAGTACTTC	CASSHPRAFGGEGWETQYF
TRBJ2-3	-	few	TRBV14	TGTGCCAGCAGCCAATTCCGGGGGGCGAAGAACCACGGGGCCACAGATACGCAGTATTTT	CASSQFRGAKNHGATDTQYF
TRBJ2-5	-	few	TRBV29-1	TGCAGCGTGGACACAGGGACCCTGTACCAAGAGACCCAGTACTTC	CSVDTGTLYQETQYF
TRBJ1-1	TRBD1	-	TRBV19	TGTGCCAGTAGTTCTGGACAGGAGGTACCCTTCGAAGCTTTCTTT	CASSSGQEVPFEAFF
TRBJ2-1	-	-	TRBV7-3	TGTGCCAGCAGCTTAACAAGCGGAGGTGAGCAGTTCTTC	CASSLTSGGEQFF
TRBJ2-6	-	-	TRBV5-1	TGCGCCAGCAGCTCCTTGGGACACAAATCTGGGGCCAACGTCCTGACTTTC	CASSSLGHKSGANVLTF
TRBJ1-1	-	few	TRBV7-9	TGTGCCAGCAGCGCGACAGTGGAGAACACTGAAGCTTTCTTT	CASSATVENTEAFF
TRBJ2-6	TRBD1	few	TRBV5-1	TGCGCCAGCAGCTCACAGGGGGCTGGGGCCAACGTCCTGACTTTC	CASSSQGAGANVLTF
TRBJ1-2	-	few	TRBV7-9	TGTGCCAGCAGCCCGGGAGTAGGGGCTGACTATGGCTACACCTTC	CASSPGVGADYGYTF
TRBJ1-1	-	many	TRBV7-9	TGTGCCAGCAGCTTATCGTACACTGAAGCTTTCTTT	CASSLSYTEAFF
TRBJ2-6	TRBD1	-	TRBV11-2	TGTGCCAGCAGCAAAGACAGGGGCGCGTTATCTGGGGCCAACGTCCTGACTTTC	CASSKDRGALSGANVLTF
TRBJ2-1	TRBD1	-	TRBV11-1	TGTGCCAGCGGGGGACAGGGTTCCTACAATGAGCAGTTCTTC	CASGGQGSYNEQFF
TRBJ2-7	TRBD2	-	TRBV30	TGTGCCTGGAGCAATAGCGGGAGTTACGAGCAGTACTTC	CAWSNSGSYEQYF
TRBJ2-5	-	many	TRBV4-2	TGTGCCAGCAGCCAGCAGGAGACCCAGTACTTC	CASSQQETQYF
TRBJ2-5	TRBD2	-	TRBV4-1	TGCGCCAGCAGCCAAGTAGCGGGGGGCGGAGAGACCCAGTACTTC	CASSQVAGGGETQYF
TRBJ2-5	-	few	TRBV30	TGTGCCTGCGCAGGAGGGGCTACAATTGAGACCCAGTACTTC	CACAGGATIETQYF
TRBJ2-3	-	-	TRBV19	TGTGCCAGTAGTCAACACAGGCGTAGTACAGATACGCAGTATTTT	CASSQHRRSTDTQYF